Sequencing of this T cell receptor (beta chain) was carried out in a study of blood T cell repertoires in COVID-19. Across the whole study: Samples came from the United States, Italy and Spain, spanning acute and convalescent COVID-19. The analysed material was cDNA or gDNA that came from T cells, B-cell-depleted T cells, or PBMCs.

This table comes from immunoSEQ multiplex PCR, and its TCRdb copy is limited to in-frame clones, with some not included. This sample yields 110,000 to 150,000 clones, of which 88% are seen a single time; roughly a tenth belongs to the top ten. Deletions cut 1 base from V and 2 bases from J, with 5 bases between. The V gene's germline CDR1 is LNHNV and CDR2 YYDKDF (reference sequence). The CDR3 consists of 13 residues. Only one count was recorded for this clone. The receptor's source is a man aged 50 to 59 with active or convalescent COVID-19. The gene calls are TRBV15 and TRBJ1-2, with D unresolved. The specimen was peripheral blood. CDR3 sequence: CATSRAGNYGYTF. The CDR3, as DNA: TGTGCCACCAGCAGAGCCGGGAACTATGGCTACACCTTC.